This T cell receptor beta chain was documented in a study of blood T cells in healthy people across ages. General study results and limits: Lack of knowledge of donor CMV status possibly confounded expanded clonotype changes. Strong correlation linked observed beta diversity and percent naive T cells. Long-lived donors exceeded aged donors in naive CD4+ cells and diversity.

With a J-beta primer mix and a sample-barcoded 5' primer, a second PCR ran about 6 to 11 cycles. TCRdb processed the 5' RACE reads anew with MiXCR; each CDR3 protein has one entry. The repertoire holds about 810,000 distinct CDR3 sequences, with around 34% as singletons. The CDR3 spans 14 residues. V lost 3 bases and J lost 10, with 19 bases in between. CDR1 is DFQATT, CDR2 SNEGSKA, per germline (reference sequence). No fewer than 7 million PBMCs went into each sample. Remarks on this clonotype: What it binds is not known.

This receptor was taken from a man aged 18 to 30 in good health. The rearrangement uses TRBV20-1 and TRBJ2-1; D is perhaps TRBD1 (6 bases). Sequences were obtained from blood. The CDR3 loop reads CSARDREGVDEQFF. In nucleotides, the CDR3 is TGCAGTGCTAGGGATAGAGAGGGGGTGGACGAGCAGTTCTTC.